This T cell receptor (beta chain) was sequenced in a study of T cells after yellow fever vaccination. Study as a whole: Low-cell-number fractions underwent preparation using SMART-Seq v4 Ultra Low Input. Study outcomes and limitations: Detected again after the booster were most primary-vaccination clones, at nearly 97% CD4 and 80% to 90% CD8. Although the secondary response was weaker, it peaked faster, at day 5 versus 15.

This clonotype was found many times. The antigen remains unidentified. Germline V gene data show CDR1 as LGHDT and CDR2 as YNNKEL (reference sequence). This CDR3 has 16 amino acids. V gave up 1 base and J gave up 7 bases, with 17 bases separating them. Making TCR cDNA involved 5'RACE template switching, which added UMIs and a universal primer site. TCRdb reprocessed the 5' RACE reads via MiXCR and lists one record per CDR3 protein. The table includes 90,000 to 130,000 distinct CDR3 sequences, 8.4% detected once. This TCR came from a young man who received the YFV17D yellow fever vaccine. This specimen consisted of CD8+ T cells sorted from PBMCs, obtained 45 days after the yellow fever booster vaccination. The chain combines TRBV3-1 with TRBJ2-1; possibly TRBD2 for D (5 bases). The CDR3 DNA reads TGTGCCAGCAGCCAAGCTAAACTAGGAGAGGGAAATGAGCAGTTCTTC. As protein: CASSQAKLGEGNEQFF.